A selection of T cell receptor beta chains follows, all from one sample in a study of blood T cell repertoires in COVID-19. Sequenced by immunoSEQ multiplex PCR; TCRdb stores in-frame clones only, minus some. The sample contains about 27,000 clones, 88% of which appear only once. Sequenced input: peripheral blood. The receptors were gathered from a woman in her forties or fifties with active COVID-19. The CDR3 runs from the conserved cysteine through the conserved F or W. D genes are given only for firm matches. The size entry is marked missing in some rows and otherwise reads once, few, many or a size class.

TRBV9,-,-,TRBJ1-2,CASSPLPDGYTF,TGTGCCAGCAGCCCCCTCCCGGATGGCTACACCTTC
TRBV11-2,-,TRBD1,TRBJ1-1,CASSSSRTGNTEAFF,TGTGCCAGCAGCTCGTCTCGGACAGGGAACACTGAAGCTTTCTTT
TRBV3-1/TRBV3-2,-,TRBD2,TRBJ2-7,CASSPDLAGEGYEQYF,TGTGCCAGCAGCCCAGACCTGGCGGGAGAAGGGTACGAGCAGTACTTC
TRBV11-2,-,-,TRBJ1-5,CASSLDRLSNQPQHF,TGTGCCAGCAGCTTAGACAGGCTAAGCAATCAGCCCCAGCATTTT
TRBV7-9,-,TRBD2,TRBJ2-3,CASSPSSGKGTDTQYF,TGTGCCAGCAGCCCTAGTAGCGGGAAAGGAACAGATACGCAGTATTTT
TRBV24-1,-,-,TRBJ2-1,CATSDLLGSSYNEQFF,TGTGCCACCAGTGATTTACTAGGGAGCTCCTACAATGAGCAGTTCTTC
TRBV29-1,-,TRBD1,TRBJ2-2,CSVRQGANTGELFF,TGCAGCGTGAGACAGGGGGCCAACACCGGGGAGCTGTTTTTT
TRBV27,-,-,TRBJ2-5,CASSLQETQYF,TGTGCCAGCAGCCTCCAAGAGACCCAGTACTTC
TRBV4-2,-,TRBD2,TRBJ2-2,CASSQDPLAGGRTGELFF,TGTGCCAGCAGCCAAGATCCACTAGCGGGAGGGCGGACCGGGGAGCTGTTTTTT
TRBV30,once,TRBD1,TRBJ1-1,CACMTGVNTEAFF,TGTGCCTGTATGACAGGGGTGAACACTGAAGCTTTCTTT
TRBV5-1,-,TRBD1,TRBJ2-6,CASSLSTGAGANVLTF,TGCGCCAGCAGCCTATCAACAGGGGCTGGGGCCAACGTCCTGACTTTC
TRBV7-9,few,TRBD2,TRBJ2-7,CASSYTLAGVFNEQYF,TGTGCCAGCAGCTATACACTAGCGGGAGTTTTCAACGAGCAGTACTTC
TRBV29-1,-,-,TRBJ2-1,CSVDKGKYNEQFF,TGCAGCGTTGATAAGGGGAAATACAATGAGCAGTTCTTC
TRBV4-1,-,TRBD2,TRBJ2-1,CASSETSGRAGEQFF,TGCGCCAGCAGCGAAACTAGCGGGAGGGCTGGTGAGCAGTTCTTC
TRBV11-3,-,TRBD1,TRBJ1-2,CASSLALLDRDGNGYTF,TGTGCCAGCAGCTTAGCACTGCTTGACAGGGACGGTAATGGCTACACCTTC
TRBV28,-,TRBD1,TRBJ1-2,CASSADRGDGYTF,TGTGCCAGCAGTGCGGACAGGGGGGATGGCTACACCTTC
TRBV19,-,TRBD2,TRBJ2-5,CASSFGSGTQETQYF,TGTGCCAGTAGTTTTGGTAGCGGGACCCAAGAGACCCAGTACTTC
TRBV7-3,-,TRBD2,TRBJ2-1,CASSLSGRGNEQFF,TGTGCCAGCAGCCTCAGCGGGAGAGGTAATGAGCAGTTCTTC
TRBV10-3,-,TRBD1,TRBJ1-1,CAISDRTGAPNTEAFF,TGTGCCATCAGTGATCGGACAGGGGCCCCGAACACTGAAGCTTTCTTT
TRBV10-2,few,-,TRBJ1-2,CASSESSRYYGYTF,TGCGCCAGCAGTGAGTCTTCCAGGTACTATGGCTACACCTTC
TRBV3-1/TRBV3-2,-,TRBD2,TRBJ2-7,CASSRTSGSYEQYF,TGTGCCAGCAGCAGGACTAGCGGGAGCTACGAGCAGTACTTC
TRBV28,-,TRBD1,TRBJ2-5,CASSRQGPQETQYF,TGTGCCAGCAGTAGACAGGGCCCCCAAGAGACCCAGTACTTC
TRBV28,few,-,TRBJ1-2,CASSFPSVAGYTF,TGTGCCAGCAGTTTTCCGTCCGTGGCAGGCTACACCTTC
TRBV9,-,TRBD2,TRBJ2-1,CASSVHSGSNEQFF,TGTGCCAGCAGCGTTCATAGCGGGAGTAATGAGCAGTTCTTC
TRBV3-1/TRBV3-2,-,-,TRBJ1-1,CASSQVINGVGAFF,TGTGCCAGCAGCCAAGTAATAAACGGGGTGGGAGCTTTCTTT
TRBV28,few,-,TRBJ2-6,CASRRPSPGSGANVLTF,TGTGCCAGCAGGCGTCCTTCCCCAGGGTCTGGGGCCAACGTCCTGACTTTC
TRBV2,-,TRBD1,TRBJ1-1,CASSVGQFEAFF,TGTGCCAGCAGTGTGGGACAGTTTGAAGCTTTCTTT
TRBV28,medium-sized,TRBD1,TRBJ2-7,CASTSGTGTSYEQYF,TGTGCCAGCACCTCCGGGACAGGGACTTCCTACGAGCAGTACTTC
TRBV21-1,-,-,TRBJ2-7,CASRAAAGVYEQYF,TGTGCCAGCAGGGCTGCGGCGGGAGTCTACGAGCAGTACTTC
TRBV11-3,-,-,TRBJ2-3,CASSRLRQDTQYF,TGTGCCAGCAGCCGACTAAGACAAGATACGCAGTATTTT
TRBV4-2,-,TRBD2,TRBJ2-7,CASSQVSGNGYEQYF,TGTGCCAGCAGCCAAGTTAGCGGGAACGGCTACGAGCAGTACTTC
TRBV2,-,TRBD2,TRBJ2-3,CASSEAGGMADTQYF,TGTGCCAGCAGCGAAGCGGGAGGGATGGCAGATACGCAGTATTTT
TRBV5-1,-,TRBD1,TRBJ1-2,CASSLDRGYGYTF,TGCGCCAGCAGCCTGGACAGGGGGTATGGCTACACCTTC
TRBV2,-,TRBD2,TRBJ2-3,CASPGAGVPPDTQYF,TGTGCCAGCCCCGGGGCGGGAGTGCCCCCAGATACGCAGTATTTT
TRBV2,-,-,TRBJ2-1,CASSEVLGPHAEQFF,TGTGCCAGCAGTGAAGTGCTAGGCCCTCACGCTGAGCAGTTCTTC
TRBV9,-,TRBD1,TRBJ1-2,CASSVGQGDSSPDGYGYTF,TGTGCCAGCAGCGTAGGCCAGGGGGACAGTTCACCGGACGGCTATGGCTACACCTTC
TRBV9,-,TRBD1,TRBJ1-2,CASSGNRDRVNYGYTF,TGTGCCAGCAGCGGAAACCGGGACAGGGTTAACTATGGCTACACCTTC
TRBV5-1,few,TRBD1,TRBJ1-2,CASSWTGGDYGYTF,TGCGCCAGCAGCTGGACAGGGGGCGACTATGGCTACACCTTC
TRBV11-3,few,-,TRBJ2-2,CASSSYRGGNTGELFF,TGTGCCAGCAGCTCCTACAGGGGGGGGAACACCGGGGAGCTGTTTTTT
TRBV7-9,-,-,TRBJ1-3,CASSSPGGANTIYF,TGTGCCAGCAGCTCCCCCGGAGGCGCGAACACCATATATTTT
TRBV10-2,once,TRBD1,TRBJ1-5,CASYREDRDPPFSNQPQHF,TGCGCCAGCTACCGGGAAGACAGGGATCCCCCATTTAGCAATCAGCCCCAGCATTTT
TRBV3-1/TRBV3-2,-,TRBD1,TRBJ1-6,CASSPGTVRSPLHF,TGTGCCAGCAGCCCTGGGACAGTAAGATCACCCCTCCACTTT